These T cell receptor beta chains were read from a single sample in a study of neurological immune-mediated disorders. TCRdb re-derived calls from the 5' RACE reads in MiXCR, one entry per CDR3 protein. The data hold tens of thousands of distinct CDR3 sequences, with around 13% observed a single time. Sample: CD4+ T cells from blood. The receptors were sampled from a female donor with HTLV-1-associated myelopathy (HAM/TSP). Each CDR3 is given with its conserved first and last residue.

TRBJ2-3 TRBV9 CASSEISGGISTDTQYF
TRBJ2-1 TRBV20-1 CSAKSGGGNEQFF
TRBJ2-2 TRBV20-1 CSATKPGSTGELFF
TRBJ2-7 TRBV7-2 CASSGGGLSGEQYF
TRBJ2-5 TRBV25-1 CASNIAGQETQYF
TRBJ2-5 TRBV7-8 CASSAWGDGVQETQYF
TRBJ2-3 TRBV3-1 CASSPRDQHTDTQYF
TRBJ2-1 TRBV2 CASSASANNEQFF
TRBJ2-1 TRBV27 CASSPPAGGPTEQFF
TRBJ2-3 TRBV20-1 CSAEGGTTDRQYF
TRBJ2-1 TRBV7-9 CASSLLQRDAGEQFF
TRBJ2-7 TRBV5-1 CASSLQGANEQYF
TRBJ2-1 TRBV20-1 CSARAGLAGGNEQFF
TRBJ2-6 TRBV5-1 CASSSPPTPGSGANVLTF
TRBJ2-3 TRBV5-1 CASSSDRVSTDTQYF
TRBJ2-5 TRBV20-1 CSAARTSGGATARTQYF
TRBJ2-7 TRBV2 CASKGQSYEQYF
TRBJ2-6 TRBV7-2 CASRAGTVVTGANVLTF
TRBJ2-5 TRBV3-1 CASSWGHQETQYF
TRBJ2-7 TRBV28 CASSQIGQGSYEQYF
TRBJ1-1 TRBV7-8 CASSLGGPEAFF